The 15 T cell receptor beta chains below all came from one sample that was sequenced in a study of T cell changes during pregnancy in multiple sclerosis. Sequenced by immunoSEQ multiplex PCR; TCRdb stores in-frame clones only, minus some. The data contain tens of thousands of clones, around 93% of them seen just once; the ten biggest clones take up more than 1.5%. Here the sequenced sample was peripheral blood, taken after pregnancy. The receptors stem from a female donor with multiple sclerosis, enrolled in a pregnancy study.

Points on this clone: One junction end disagrees with the germline gene, perhaps due to a read error. This sequence joins TRBV18 and TRBJ2-5, with 9 nucleotides matching TRBD1. Germline V gives CDR1 KGHSH, CDR2 LQKENI. The CDR3 sequence is 15 residues long. In DNA form, the CDR3 reads TGTGCCAGCTCTCCACGACAGGGGGTGACGGAGACCCAGTACTTC. Translated, it gives CASSPRQGVTETQYF. The whole variable domain, filled in from reference TRBV18 and TRBJ2-5, reads NAGVMQNPRHLVRRRGQEARLRCSPMKGHSHVYWYRQLPEEGLKFMVYLQKENIIDESGMPKERFSAEFPKEGPSILRIQQVVRGDSAAYFCASSPRQGVTETQYFGPGTRLLVL.

CDR3 sequence (DNA): TGCGCCAGCAGCTTAAGGCAGGGGGCCCTCGAGCAGTACTTC. Translated: CASSLRQGALEQYF. This chain connects TRBV5-1 to TRBJ2-7, with 8 nucleotides matching TRBD1. Per the germline V gene, CDR1 is SGHRS and CDR2 is YFSETQ. With 2 bases clipped from V and 6 bases from J, the junction kept 7 bases outside the gene matches. The CDR3 covers 14 residues.

The J gene is TRBJ2-7, the V gene TRBV27; D is unclear. Germline assignment: CDR1 MNHEY and CDR2 SMNVEV (reference sequence). CDR3 size: 13 residues. The V end lost 5 bases, the J end lost 2 bases, and 10 bases lay between the germline ends. CDR3 in amino acids: CASSRGAAYEQYF. The CDR3, as DNA: TGTGCCAGCAGTCGCGGAGCCGCCTACGAGCAGTACTTC.

The V call is TRBV20-1, the J call TRBJ2-7, with D uncertain. This CDR3 comprises 11 residues. V lost 0 bases to trimming and J lost 4 bases, with 4 bases between them. Germline assignment: CDR1 DFQATT and CDR2 SNEGSKA (reference sequence). Here the CDR3 reads CSARDKYEQYF. The CDR3 DNA is TGCAGTGCTAGAGATAAATACGAGCAGTACTTC.

The rearrangement joins TRBV7-9 to TRBJ1-2; tentative D call: TRBD1 (6 bases). Per the germline V gene, CDR1 is SEHNR and CDR2 is FQNEAQ (reference sequence). The CDR3 extends over 17 amino acids. V dropped 4 bases and J dropped 5 bases, with 23 bases sitting between them. CDR3 DNA sequence: TGTGCCAGCAGCTCCACTACGGCCAGGGGAGAAGCATATGGCTACACCTTC. Translated: CASSSTTARGEAYGYTF.

The chain is built from TRBV19 and TRBJ2-5; weak D call: TRBD2 (6 bases). Trimming took off 3 bases at V and 5 bases at J, with 13 bases between the two ends. The CDR3 sequence is 14 residues long. The germline V gene has CDR1 LNHDA and CDR2 SQIVND (reference sequence). In DNA form, the CDR3 reads TGTGCCAGTAGTATGGTGGGAGGACGGGAGACCCAGTACTTC. Translation gives CASSMVGGRETQYF.

This clone was counted once. The chain uses TRBV27 and TRBJ1-1, with 7 nucleotides matching TRBD1. CDR1 MNHEY and CDR2 SMNVEV come from the germline V gene (reference sequence). There are 15 residues in the CDR3. V trimming: 5 bases; J trimming: 2 bases; junction bases outside the gene matches: 8. The CDR3 coding sequence is TGTGCCAGCAGTCTAAAGCCAGGGGGTAACACTGAAGCTTTCTTT. Translating it yields CASSLKPGGNTEAFF.

V is TRBV7-9 and J is TRBJ2-1, with TRBD2 matching 8 bases. V trimming: 4 bases; J trimming: 2 bases; junction bases outside the gene matches: 13. The CDR3 covers 18 residues. The germline V gene encodes CDR1 SEHNR and CDR2 FQNEAQ (reference sequence). The CDR3 DNA reads as TGTGCCAGCAGCTCAGAGACTAGCGCGGGAGAGGCCTACAATGAGCAGTTCTTC. Residues: CASSSETSAGEAYNEQFF.

The chain carries TRBV25-1 and TRBJ1-2, with TRBD1 matching over 9 bases. V trimming: 1 base; J trimming: 5 bases; junction bases outside the gene matches: 5. Germline assignment: CDR1 MGHDK and CDR2 SYGVNS. CDR3 length: 15 amino acids. The CDR3 region has the DNA TGTGCCAGCAGTGAATTCCGGGACAGGGTTTATGGCTACACCTTC. It specifies CASSEFRDRVYGYTF.

V gene TRBV27 combines with J gene TRBJ1-4, with 7 positions matching TRBD1. The germline V gene encodes CDR1 MNHEY and CDR2 SMNVEV (reference sequence). The CDR3 totals 15 residues. With V trimmed by 3 bases and J by 11 bases, 12 bases remained unmatched. The CDR3 protein is CASSLKGALPGKLFF. CDR3 nucleotide sequence: TGTGCCAGCAGTTTGAAGGGGGCCCTTCCCGGGAAACTGTTTTTT.

The chain couples TRBV27 to TRBJ2-7; D is perhaps TRBD1 (5 bases). The V end was cut by 6 bases, the J end by 4 bases, with 16 bases between. CDR1 is MNHEY and CDR2 is SMNVEV in the germline V gene (reference sequence). The CDR3 is 14 residues long. The CDR3 is CASSKREGAYEQYF. CDR3 in DNA: TGTGCCAGCAGCAAAAGGGAAGGGGCGTACGAGCAGTACTTC.

The CDR3 sequence: CASSLGVREAFF. DNA of the CDR3: TGTGCCAGCAGCTTGGGCGTCCGTGAAGCTTTCTTT. This rearrangement joins TRBV11-3 to TRBJ1-1; no clear D gene. The CDR3 is 12 residues long. Germline assignment: CDR1 SGHNT and CDR2 YENEEA. Trimming removed 3 bases at V and 7 bases at J, with 9 bases between. The full variable domain, its missing parts supplied by reference TRBV11-3 and TRBJ1-1, is EAGVVQSPRYKIIEKKQPVAFWCNPISGHNTLYWYLQNLGQGPELLIRYENEEAVDDSQLPKDRFSAERLKGVDSTLKIQPAELGDSAVYLCASSLGVREAFFGQGTRLTVV.

J is TRBJ2-7 and V is TRBV4-1, with 8 positions matching TRBD2. This CDR3 has 15 residues. The V and J ends lost 3 bases and 3 bases, in that order; junction bases with no gene match: 7. Germline assignment: CDR1 MGHRA and CDR2 YSYEKL. The DNA of the CDR3 is TGCGCCAGCAGCCAGAGCGGGAGTAGCCTCTACGAGCAGTACTTC. It is translated as CASSQSGSSLYEQYF.

The chain links TRBV5-4 to TRBJ2-5; 8 nucleotides line up with TRBD1. The CDR3 totals 15 residues. Germline trimming cut 0 bases from V and 4 bases from J; bases unmatched to any gene: 5. Germline values: CDR1 SGHNT, CDR2 YYREEE (reference sequence). CDR3 nucleotide sequence: TGTGCCAGCAGCTTGGGACAGGGGTCGGGAGAGACCCAGTACTTC. Protein sequence: CASSLGQGSGETQYF.

The chain uses TRBV9 and TRBJ2-2; the match to TRBD2 covers 8 bases. V was clipped by 4 bases and J by 7 bases; unmatched bases: 12. This CDR3 contains 16 residues. Germline V gives CDR1 SGDLS, CDR2 YYNGEE. CDR3 nucleotides: TGTGCCAGCAGCCCGCGGGGAGCGGGAGTCGGCGGGGAGCTGTTTTTT. Translating it yields CASSPRGAGVGGELFF. Filled out from reference TRBV9 and TRBJ2-2, the complete variable domain reads DSGVTQTPKHLITATGQRVTLRCSPRSGDLSVYWYQQSLDQGLQFLIQYYNGEERAKGNILERFSAQQFPDLHSELNLSSLELGDSALYFCASSPRGAGVGGELFFGEGSRLTVL.